Below, 9 T cell receptor beta chains from the same sample are listed, as sequenced in a study of immune evolution from preneoplasia to lung adenocarcinoma. TCRdb's table, derived via immunoSEQ multiplex PCR, lists solely in-frame clones and lacks some. The sample contains more than 25,000 clones, 74% of which appear only once. The sequenced sample consisted of FFPE invasive lung adenocarcinoma tissue. All receptors derive from a person in their sixties or seventies with invasive lung adenocarcinoma. Some clones in this sample may be carry-over from other donors' samples.

The chain recombines TRBV4-2 with TRBJ1-5, with D maybe TRBD1 (5 bases). Germline V CDR1 and CDR2: LGHNA, YNFKEQ. This CDR3 comprises 13 residues. The V end lost 3 bases, the J end lost 4 bases, and 7 bases lay between the germline ends. The CDR3 sequence is CASSQSGNQPQHF. The CDR3 DNA follows: TGTGCCAGCAGCCAGTCAGGGAATCAGCCCCAGCATTTT.

A remark on this clone: The junction differs from germline at one of its ends, possibly a read error. The V and J genes are TRBV28 and TRBJ2-1; D is possibly TRBD2 (6 bases). CDR1 and CDR2 (germline): MDHEN, SYDVKM. The length of the CDR3 is 16 residues. DNA of the CDR3: TGTGCCAGCAGTTCCCCCGGAGGGCGCTCCAACAATGAGCAGTTCTTC. Translated: CASSSPGGRSNNEQFF.

The J gene is TRBJ1-4, the V gene TRBV5-1; the D gene is possibly TRBD1 (6 bases). The CDR3 contains 14 residues. V shed 2 bases and J shed 7 bases, with 12 bases lying between them. In germline, CDR1 is SGHRS, CDR2 YFSETQ. In nucleotides, the CDR3 is TGCGCCAGCAGCTTCTCAGGGGCTGCTGAAAAACTGTTTTTT. Its protein product is CASSFSGAAEKLFF.

This chain joins TRBV27 and TRBJ2-5, with TRBD1 identical over 10 bases. CDR1 and CDR2 from the germline V gene are MNHEY and SMNVEV (reference sequence). The CDR3 length is 16 residues. Losses at the gene ends were 6 bases for V and 6 bases for J; bases not matched to a gene: 13. CDR3 amino acids: CASSLMGTGDLKTQYF. In DNA form, the CDR3 reads TGTGCCAGCAGCCTTATGGGGACAGGGGATTTGAAGACCCAGTACTTC.

The chain uses TRBV7-9 and TRBJ2-2, with a weak D call TRBD1 (6 bases). CDR3 length: 13 amino acids. V lost 3 bases to trimming and J lost 5 bases, with 7 bases between them. CDR1 SEHNR and CDR2 FQNEAQ come from the germline V gene (reference sequence). This CDR3 is CASSFGQTGELFF. Here the CDR3 DNA reads TGTGCCAGCAGCTTTGGACAGACCGGGGAGCTGTTTTTT.

The chain combines TRBV4-2 with TRBJ1-2; D is ambiguous. Germline V gene sequence: CDR1 LGHNA, CDR2 YNFKEQ. The ends were cut back, 4 bases at V and 6 bases at J, with 6 bases in the middle. The CDR3 has 11 amino acids. DNA for the CDR3: TGTGCCAGCAGCCTCAACCATGGCTACACCTTC. It yields the protein CASSLNHGYTF.

This chain links TRBV2 with TRBJ1-1; 10 nucleotides match TRBD1. The J segment lost 6 bases and the V segment lost 6 bases, leaving 4 bases of the junction unmatched. Germline V gives CDR1 SNHLY, CDR2 FYNNEI. The CDR3 is made up of 13 amino acids. Here the CDR3 reads CASRGQGKAEAFF. In DNA form, the CDR3 reads TGTGCCAGCAGGGGACAGGGGAAGGCTGAAGCTTTCTTT.

The rearrangement uses TRBV5-6 and TRBJ1-3; D possibly corresponds to TRBD1 (6 bases). Germline V gene lookup returns CDR1 SGHDT and CDR2 YYEEEE. Trimming shortened V by 3 bases and J by 2 bases, and 9 bases separated the two germline ends. The CDR3 totals 14 residues. CDR3 sequence: CASSWDTTGNTIYF. CDR3 in DNA: TGTGCCAGCAGCTGGGACACTACTGGAAACACCATATATTTT. Drawing the rest from reference TRBV5-6 and TRBJ1-3, the complete variable domain is DAGVTQSPTHLIKTRGQQVTLRCSPKSGHDTVSWYQQALGQGPQFIFQYYEEEERQRGNFPDRFSGHQFPNYSSELNVNALLLGDSALYLCASSWDTTGNTIYFGEGSWLTVV.

This clone showed up just a few times. The chain recombines TRBV11-2 with TRBJ2-7; D call uncertain. Looked up from germline, CDR1 is SGHAT and CDR2 is FQNNGV. This CDR3 region has 11 residues. The V end lost 5 bases, the J end lost 6 bases, and 8 bases lay between the germline ends. The CDR3 DNA reads as TGTGCCAGCAGCCCCGTGTCCGAGCAGTACTTC. The encoded protein is CASSPVSEQYF.